The 20 T cell receptor beta chains listed next were all sequenced from one sample in a study. TCRdb processed the RT-PCR reads anew with MiXCR; each CDR3 protein has one entry. The sample includes about 680,000 distinct CDR3 sequences, approximately 15% of them seen just once. What was sequenced was memory CD4+ T cells from blood. The receptors were gathered from a female donor in good health, serving as a healthy control.

This clonotype occurred a few times. V and J are TRBV5-1 and TRBJ2-5, with D possibly TRBD1 on 6 matching bases. The ends were cut back, 3 bases at V and 5 bases at J, with 11 bases in the middle. Germline V gene lookup returns CDR1 SGHRS and CDR2 YFSETQ. The CDR3 length is 13 residues. The CDR3 loop reads CASSSDSLETQYF. The CDR3 bases are TGCGCCAGCAGCTCGGACAGTTTGGAGACCCAGTACTTC.

The chain links TRBV20-1 to TRBJ2-1, with D possibly matching TRBD2 (6 bases). There are 14 residues in the CDR3. Trimming shortened V by 6 bases and J by 6 bases, and 18 bases separated the two germline ends. The germline V gene encodes CDR1 DFQATT and CDR2 SNEGSKA (reference sequence). This CDR3 is CSATTGTVTNEQFF. In nucleotides, the CDR3 is TGCAGTGCCACAACCGGGACTGTCACCAATGAGCAGTTCTTC.

This clonotype was seen a handful of times. The rearrangement links TRBV18 to TRBJ2-1, with a weak D call TRBD1 (5 bases). V was trimmed by 3 bases and J by 8 bases, leaving 8 bases between them. The CDR3 totals 12 residues. CDR1 is KGHSH, CDR2 LQKENI, per germline. The CDR3 region has the DNA TGTGCCAGCTCACCCCAGACAGATGAGCAGTTCTTC. Its protein product is CASSPQTDEQFF. Combining the CDR3 with reference TRBV18 and TRBJ2-1 gives the whole variable domain NAGVMQNPRHLVRRRGQEARLRCSPMKGHSHVYWYRQLPEEGLKFMVYLQKENIIDESGMPKERFSAEFPKEGPSILRIQQVVRGDSAAYFCASSPQTDEQFFGPGTRLTVL.

The chain joins TRBV7-2 to TRBJ1-6; TRBD1 agrees at 7 bases. The CDR3 sequence is 14 residues long. V shed 4 bases, J shed 10 bases, and the junction held 7 bases outside the gene matches. Germline lookup yields CDR1 SGHTA and CDR2 FQGNSA. The chain's CDR3 is CASSSTGFYSPLHF. The CDR3 DNA is TGTGCCAGCAGCTCGACAGGGTTTTACTCACCCCTCCACTTT.

The chain employs TRBV28 and TRBJ1-1; D unclear. Germline loops: CDR1 MDHEN, CDR2 SYDVKM. Trimming removed 8 bases at V and 2 bases at J, with 9 bases between. This CDR3 spans 12 amino acids. The CDR3 nucleotides read TGTGCCAGCCACGGAGAAAACACTGAAGCTTTCTTT. The encoded protein is CASHGENTEAFF.

This clonotype has a count of ten or more. The chain has TRBV29-1 and TRBJ1-1; D is undetermined. Germline CDR1 is SQVTM and CDR2 is ANQGSEA. The CDR3 is 12 amino acids. Trimming cost V 4 bases and J 1 base, with 7 bases left between them. The CDR3 region is CSVAAENTEAFF. CDR3 nucleotide sequence: TGCAGCGTTGCGGCGGAGAACACTGAAGCTTTCTTT.

This clonotype was picked up a small number of times. The V gene is TRBV7-9, the J gene TRBJ2-1; 11 nucleotides line up with TRBD1. Germline values: CDR1 SEHNR, CDR2 FQNEAQ (reference sequence). Trimming cost V 3 bases and J 2 bases; bases outside gene matches: 6. The CDR3 contains 17 residues. The CDR3 nucleotides are TGTGCCAGCAGCTTCAGGCCGGGACAGGGGGCCTACAATGAGCAGTTCTTC. Amino acids: CASSFRPGQGAYNEQFF. Using reference TRBV7-9 and TRBJ2-1 for the parts outside the CDR3, the full variable domain is DTGVSQNPRHKITKRGQNVTFRCDPISEHNRLYWYRQTLGQGPEFLTYFQNEAQLEKSRLLSDRFSAERPKGSFSTLEIQRTEQGDSAMYLCASSFRPGQGAYNEQFFGPGTRLTVL.

The chain carries TRBV28 and TRBJ2-1; TRBD2 agrees at 7 bases. Germline lookup yields CDR1 MDHEN and CDR2 SYDVKM. With 3 bases clipped from V and 10 bases from J, the junction kept 15 bases outside the gene matches. The CDR3 extends over 16 amino acids. CDR3 region: CASSLVFRREGEEQFF. The CDR3 DNA sequence: TGTGCCAGCAGTTTGGTGTTTAGGAGGGAGGGTGAGGAGCAGTTCTTC.

The gene calls are TRBV10-3 and TRBJ1-1; 10 nucleotides agree with TRBD1. The germline CDR1 and CDR2 sequences are ENHRY and SYGVKD. There are 15 residues in the CDR3. The V and J ends lost 6 bases and 3 bases, in that order; junction bases with no gene match: 7. CDR3 bases: TGTGCCATCAGGGGACAGGGGATGGGGGACACTGAAGCTTTCTTT. Translated: CAIRGQGMGDTEAFF.

This clonotype has a count of ten or more. The V gene is TRBV20-1, the J gene TRBJ1-5, with TRBD1 as a possible D gene (5 bases). The V end was cut by 0 bases, the J end by 8 bases, with 11 bases between. The germline gives CDR1 DFQATT, CDR2 SNEGSKA (reference sequence). This CDR3 comprises 13 residues. The chain's CDR3 is CSARDGMTEPQHF. The CDR3 bases are TGCAGTGCTAGAGATGGTATGACAGAGCCCCAGCATTTT.

The V and J genes are TRBV20-1 and TRBJ2-1; the D gene is possibly TRBD1 (6 bases). CDR3 length equals 18 residues. In germline, CDR1 is DFQATT, CDR2 SNEGSKA (reference sequence). V was pared by 0 bases and J by 4 bases, with 22 bases between. The DNA of the CDR3 is TGCAGTGCTAGAGATGGCCGGCAGGGGAGTGGGTCGTACAATGAGCAGTTCTTC. Translated: CSARDGRQGSGSYNEQFF.

The chain has TRBV28 and TRBJ2-7; tentatively, D is TRBD2 (6 bases). V shed 7 bases and J shed 5 bases, with 15 bases lying between them. The CDR3 loop spans 13 amino acids. Germline CDR1 and CDR2: MDHEN and SYDVKM. The CDR3 DNA reads as TGTGCCAGCACCTCCGGGGGTGAGAACGAGCAGTACTTC. Protein sequence: CASTSGGENEQYF.

This clonotype has a count of ten or more. The rearrangement links TRBV29-1 to TRBJ2-3; 7 nucleotides line up with TRBD2. Germline CDR1 is SQVTM and CDR2 is ANQGSEA. This CDR3 is built from 14 residues. V was pared by 1 base and J by 5 bases, with 6 bases of the junction left unmatched. CDR3 protein: CSVEGRGERDTQYF. As DNA, the CDR3 is TGCAGCGTTGAAGGTCGGGGGGAGAGAGATACGCAGTATTTT.

This clonotype appeared many times. This chain links TRBV9 with TRBJ2-5, with D unclear. Germline V CDR1 and CDR2: SGDLS, YYNGEE. Trimming took off 0 bases at V and 5 bases at J, with 8 bases between the two ends. This CDR3 has 13 amino acids. The CDR3 bases are TGTGCCAGCAGCGTAGTACCGATGGAGACCCAGTACTTC. It encodes CASSVVPMETQYF.

This chain joins TRBV5-1 and TRBJ1-6, with no clear D. Per the germline V gene, CDR1 is SGHRS and CDR2 is YFSETQ. Trimming took off 0 bases at V and 7 bases at J, with 11 bases between the two ends. CDR3 length: 15 residues. CDR3 amino acids: CASSLESQANSPLHF. The CDR3 DNA sequence: TGCGCCAGCAGCTTGGAGAGTCAAGCGAATTCACCCCTCCACTTT.

This clonotype was recorded a few times. The rearrangement uses TRBV5-1 and TRBJ1-1; no firm D call. Germline values: CDR1 SGHRS, CDR2 YFSETQ. V was clipped by 0 bases and J by 0 bases, with 9 bases between them. This CDR3 spans 15 amino acids. The CDR3 coding sequence is TGCGCCAGCAGCTTGGTAGGTAACCTGAACACTGAAGCTTTCTTT. This encodes CASSLVGNLNTEAFF.

This chain joins TRBV20-1 and TRBJ2-3; D is uncertain. Trimming pared 3 bases from V and 2 bases from J, leaving 9 bases between. Germline-derived CDR1 and CDR2 are DFQATT and SNEGSKA (reference sequence). This CDR3 spans 13 amino acids. The DNA of the CDR3 is TGCAGTGCTAGGGATGGGGTCACAGATACGCAGTATTTT. It is translated as CSARDGVTDTQYF.

In its sample, this clonotype was seen many times. The chain employs TRBV14 and TRBJ2-7; D remains ambiguous. This CDR3 has 14 amino acids. With 4 bases removed from V and 2 bases from J, the gap between germline ends came to 12 bases. Germline V gives CDR1 SGHDN, CDR2 FVKESK. The CDR3 DNA reads as TGTGCCAGCAGCCGCACAGCGAACCCCTACGAGCAGTACTTC. Its protein product is CASSRTANPYEQYF.

The chain has TRBV6-2 or TRBV6-3 and TRBJ2-1; 15 positions match TRBD2. The V and J ends lost 4 bases and 1 base, in that order; junction bases with no gene match: 5. The germline gives CDR1 MNHEY, CDR2 SVGEGT. This CDR3 has 18 residues. This CDR3 is CASSSLGTSGRSYNEQFF. For the CDR3, the DNA is TGTGCCAGCAGTTCCCTCGGGACTAGCGGGAGGTCCTACAATGAGCAGTTCTTC.

The V and J genes are TRBV3-1 and TRBJ2-7; D might be TRBD2 (5 bases). The CDR3 contains 13 residues. The V gene's germline CDR1 is LGHDT and CDR2 YNNKEL (reference sequence). V gave up 3 bases and J gave up 2 bases, with 8 bases separating them. CDR3 residues: CASSQGVAYEQYF. CDR3 in DNA: TGTGCCAGCAGCCAGGGAGTAGCCTACGAGCAGTACTTC.